One T cell receptor (beta chain) is described in this entry. Trimming cost V 5 bases and J 7 bases; bases outside gene matches: 2. Germline CDR1 reads MNHEY; CDR2 reads SMNVEV (reference sequence). The CDR3 length is 12 residues. This sample is drawn from a study of blood T cell repertoires in COVID-19. Overall study context: The samples span acute and convalescent COVID-19 from the United States, Italy and Spain. T cells, B-cell-depleted T cells, or PBMCs provided the cDNA or gDNA that served as material.

Source study methods: The assay estimated nucleated cells by amplifying reference gene primers. Clones were sequenced by immunoSEQ multiplex PCR, and TCRdb holds only the in-frame ones, with some missing. V and J calls and clone size are those listed in that table; D and trimming were worked out from the DNA. The table has over 25,000 clones, approximately 83% seen once. Sequencing used peripheral blood. The receptor comes from an older man with acute or convalescent COVID-19. The chain joins TRBV27 to TRBJ1-1; the match to TRBD1 covers 9 bases. CDR3 protein: CASSGTGFEAFF. In nucleotides, the CDR3 is TGTGCCAGCAGTGGGACAGGGTTTGAAGCTTTCTTT.